A single sample is the source of the 15 T cell receptor beta chains below, sequenced in a study of neurological immune-mediated disorders. TCRdb processed the 5' RACE reads anew with MiXCR; each CDR3 protein has one entry. The sample yields roughly 46,000 distinct CDR3 sequences, under 2% seen once. Sequenced sample: PBMCs. These receptors originate from a woman in her thirties or forties with multiple sclerosis.

The table lists this clonotype with many counts. The chain uses TRBV7-3 and TRBJ1-2; no reliable D call. This CDR3 is built from 12 residues. V dropped 2 bases and J dropped 4 bases, with 5 bases sitting between them. Germline CDR1 SGHTA, CDR2 FQGTGA. The CDR3, as DNA: TGTGCCAGCAGCTTAGACGGCTATGGCTACACCTTC. The encoded protein is CASSLDGYGYTF. The variable domain in full, with the rest retrieved from reference TRBV7-3 and TRBJ1-2, is GAGVSQTPSNKVTEKGKYVELRCDPISGHTALYWYRQSLGQGPEFLIYFQGTGAADDSGLPNDRFFAVRPEGSVSTLKIQRTERGDSAVYLCASSLDGYGYTFGSGTRLTVV.

This clonotype was counted many times. The chain has TRBV5-1 and TRBJ2-3, with D unresolved. The CDR3 extends over 13 amino acids. CDR1 and CDR2 (germline): SGHRS, YFSETQ. V gave up 4 bases and J gave up 1 base, with 7 bases separating them. The DNA for the CDR3 is TGCGCCAGCAGCCGAGTACGCACAGATACGCAGTATTTT. Its translation is CASSRVRTDTQYF. Full variable domain (outside the CDR3, taken from reference TRBV5-1 and TRBJ2-3): KAGVTQTPRYLIKTRGQQVTLSCSPISGHRSVSWYQQTPGQGLQFLFEYFSETQRNKGNFPGRFSGRQFSNSRSEMNVSTLELGDSALYLCASSRVRTDTQYFGPGTRLTVL.

This clonotype occurred many times. The chain combines TRBV6-6 with TRBJ2-3; D unresolved. The CDR3 spans 14 residues. CDR1 is MNHNY and CDR2 is SVGAGI in the germline V gene (reference sequence). Trimming stripped 2 bases from V and 2 bases from J, with 8 bases between. The CDR3 reads CASSYGQFTDTQYF. CDR3 nucleotides: TGTGCCAGCAGTTACGGCCAGTTCACAGATACGCAGTATTTT.

This clonotype has ten or more counts. CDR3 in amino acids: CASSDGRGTEQFF. As DNA, the CDR3 is TGCGCCAGCAGCGACGGCAGGGGGACTGAGCAGTTCTTC. The chain recombines TRBV5-1 with TRBJ2-1, with 7 bases identical to TRBD1. Germline V CDR1 and CDR2: SGHRS, YFSETQ. With V trimmed by 4 bases and J by 9 bases, 7 bases remained unmatched. CDR3 size: 13 residues.

At least ten counts were recorded for this clonotype. The J gene is TRBJ2-2, the V gene TRBV5-1; D gene uncertain. This CDR3 has 15 residues. Per the germline V gene, CDR1 is SGHRS and CDR2 is YFSETQ. Trimming left V 2 bases short and J 7 bases short, with 15 bases between. The CDR3 is CASSLGPGFSGELFF. The CDR3 DNA sequence: TGCGCCAGCAGCTTAGGGCCCGGATTCAGCGGGGAGCTGTTTTTT.

The sample holds many counts of this clonotype. The J gene is TRBJ2-1, the V gene TRBV20-1, with TRBD2 identical over 8 bases. Germline V CDR1 and CDR2: DFQATT, SNEGSKA (reference sequence). The CDR3 contains 14 residues. The V segment lost 2 bases and the J segment 2 bases; nucleotides outside the gene matches: 2. The CDR3 sequence: CSARTSGPYNEQFF. CDR3 nucleotides: TGCAGTGCTAGAACTAGCGGTCCCTACAATGAGCAGTTCTTC.

The chain couples TRBV24-1 to TRBJ2-3; tentatively, D is TRBD1 or TRBD2 (5 bases each). Germline V gives CDR1 KGHDR, CDR2 SFDVKD. The CDR3 covers 13 residues. V gave up 3 bases and J gave up 5 bases, with 8 bases separating them. DNA of the CDR3: TGTGCCACCAGTGATGGGACCTTAGATACGCAGTATTTT. Amino acid sequence: CATSDGTLDTQYF.

This clonotype was detected many times. The chain is built from TRBV6-5 and TRBJ2-5; no clear D gene. Germline-derived CDR1 and CDR2 are MNHEY and SVGAGI. This CDR3 contains 15 residues. V lost 4 bases to trimming and J lost 5 bases, with 17 bases between them. The CDR3 DNA reads as TGTGCCAGCAGTTTCGGTGGACGTGATGGGGAGACCCAGTACTTC. Protein: CASSFGGRDGETQYF.

This clonotype was seen at least ten times. This chain joins TRBV29-1 and TRBJ2-3; D is undetermined. CDR1 is SQVTM, CDR2 ANQGSEA, per germline. This CDR3 has 11 amino acids. The V end was cut by 5 bases, the J end by 2 bases, with 5 bases between. The CDR3 protein is CSVSPTDTQYF. CDR3 bases: TGCAGCGTTTCACCCACAGATACGCAGTATTTT.

The chain recombines TRBV19 with TRBJ1-3, with 7 bases aligning to TRBD1. Trimming removed 4 bases from V and 1 base from J; junction bases left unmatched: 4. Germline V CDR1 and CDR2: LNHDA, SQIVND (reference sequence). The CDR3 length is 15 residues. The CDR3 sequence: CASSKQGRSGNTIYF. For the CDR3, the DNA is TGTGCCAGTAGTAAACAGGGGAGATCTGGAAACACCATATATTTT.

This clonotype was recorded at least ten times. The rearrangement joins TRBV9 to TRBJ2-3; 10 bases are a match to TRBD2. CDR1 is SGDLS and CDR2 is YYNGEE in the germline V gene. The CDR3 loop spans 16 amino acids. V trimming: 4 bases; J trimming: 0 bases; junction bases outside the gene matches: 5. In nucleotides, the CDR3 is TGTGCCAGCAGCCCGGGACTAGCGTCTAGCACAGATACGCAGTATTTT. Translated: CASSPGLASSTDTQYF.

This clonotype was seen ten or more times. This rearrangement joins TRBV10-3 to TRBJ2-4; 7 bases line up with TRBD1. This CDR3 comprises 13 residues. V trimming: 10 bases; J trimming: 3 bases; junction bases outside the gene matches: 6. The V gene's germline CDR1 is ENHRY and CDR2 SYGVKD. The CDR3 coding sequence is TGTGCCACCTCACAGGGGAACAAAAACATTCAGTACTTC. Protein: CATSQGNKNIQYF.

In its sample, this clonotype was seen many times. The gene calls are TRBV5-1 and TRBJ1-1; 9 nucleotides line up with TRBD1. CDR3 size: 15 residues. Germline values: CDR1 SGHRS, CDR2 YFSETQ. Trimming cost V 0 bases and J 7 bases; bases outside gene matches: 7. CDR3 sequence (DNA): TGCGCCAGCAGCTTGGGCGCACAGGGGGCAGGTGAAGCTTTCTTT. Translating it yields CASSLGAQGAGEAFF.

There are many counts of this clonotype. The genes are TRBV7-9 and TRBJ2-7, with 14 bases aligning to TRBD2. The CDR3 spans 19 residues. The V and J ends lost 0 bases and 0 bases, in that order; junction bases with no gene match: 7. Germline V gene sequence: CDR1 SEHNR, CDR2 FQNEAQ (reference sequence). The CDR3 coding sequence is TGTGCCAGCAGCTTAGCAGGGACTAGCGGGGGCCTTCTCTCCTACGAGCAGTACTTC. Its protein product is CASSLAGTSGGLLSYEQYF.

Many counts were recorded for this clonotype. The rearrangement joins TRBV20-1 to TRBJ2-5; D gene unclear. CDR3 length: 13 amino acids. V was shortened by 3 bases and J by 5 bases, with 13 bases between the two germline ends. Germline V lookup: CDR1 DFQATT, CDR2 SNEGSKA (reference sequence). The CDR3 sequence: CSASSGPSETQYF. The CDR3 bases are TGCAGTGCTAGCTCGGGCCCTTCGGAGACCCAGTACTTC.